This T cell receptor beta chain emerged from a study of T cells in narcolepsy. The data were produced by immunoSEQ multiplex PCR, yet TCRdb's version contains in-frame clones alone and is incomplete. There are about 30,000 clones in the sample; roughly four fifths occur only once, and less than 1.2% lies in the top ten. V shed 4 bases and J shed 6 bases, with 23 bases lying between them. CDR1 is SGHTS and CDR2 is YDEGEE in the germline V gene. CDR3 size: 16 residues. With regard to this clone: Its target is unknown.

The study's findings and limits: Comparing one patient's CSF and blood CD4+ clonotypes highlighted HCRT- and TRIB2-specific autoreactive clonotypes.

Sequenced material: CD45RA- memory CD4+ T cells from PBMCs. The source is a human donor with narcolepsy. The chain combines TRBV5-8 with TRBJ2-7; D is perhaps TRBD1 (5 bases). The CDR3 sequence is CASSRLRQSSFVEQYF. CDR3 nucleotide sequence: TGTGCCAGCAGCCGCCTGCGACAGAGCTCCTTTGTCGAGCAGTACTTC.